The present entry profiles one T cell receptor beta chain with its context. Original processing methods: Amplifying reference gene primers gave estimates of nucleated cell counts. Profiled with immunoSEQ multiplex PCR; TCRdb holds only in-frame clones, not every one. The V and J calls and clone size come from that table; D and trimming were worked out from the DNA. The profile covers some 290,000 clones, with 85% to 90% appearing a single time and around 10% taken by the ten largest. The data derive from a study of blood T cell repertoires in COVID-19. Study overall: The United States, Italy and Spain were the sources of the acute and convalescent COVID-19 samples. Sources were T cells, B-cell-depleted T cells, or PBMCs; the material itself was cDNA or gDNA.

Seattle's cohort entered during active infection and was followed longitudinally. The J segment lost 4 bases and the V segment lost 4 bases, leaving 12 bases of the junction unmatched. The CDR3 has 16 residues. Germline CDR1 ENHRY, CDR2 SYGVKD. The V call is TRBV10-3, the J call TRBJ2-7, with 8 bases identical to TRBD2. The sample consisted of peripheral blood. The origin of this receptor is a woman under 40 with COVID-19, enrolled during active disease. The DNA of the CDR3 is TGTGCCATCAGTGCAGTAACGGGACTAGGGATGTACGAGCAGTACTTC. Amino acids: CAISAVTGLGMYEQYF.